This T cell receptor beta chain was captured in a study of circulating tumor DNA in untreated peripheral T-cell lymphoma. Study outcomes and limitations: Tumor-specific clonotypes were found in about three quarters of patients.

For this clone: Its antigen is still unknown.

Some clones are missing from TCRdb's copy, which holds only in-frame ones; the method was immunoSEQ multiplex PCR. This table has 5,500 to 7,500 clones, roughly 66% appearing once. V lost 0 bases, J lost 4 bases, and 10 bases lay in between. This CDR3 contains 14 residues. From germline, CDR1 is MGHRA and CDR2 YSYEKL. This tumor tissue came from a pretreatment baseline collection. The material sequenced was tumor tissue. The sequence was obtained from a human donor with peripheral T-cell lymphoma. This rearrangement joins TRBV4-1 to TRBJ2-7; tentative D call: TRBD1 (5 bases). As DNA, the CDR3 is TGCGCCAGCAGCCAAGAGGCAGGGAATTACGAGCAGTACTTC. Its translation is CASSQEAGNYEQYF.